This TCR beta chain was obtained from a study of PD-1 blockade in classical Hodgkin lymphoma. The CDR3 length is 15 residues. The germline V gene has CDR1 SNHLY and CDR2 FYNNEI. After removal of 5 bases from V and 6 bases from J, the junction contained 6 bases not matched to a gene. Noted time point: cycle 4 day 1 (C4D1), after less than 7 weeks of nivolumab. Exposure to brentuximab vedotin varied, and each patient had relapsed following autologous stem cell transplantation. Libraries were prepared by immunoSEQ multiplex PCR; TCRdb keeps only in-frame clonotypes and omits some of them. This repertoire shows 90,000 to 110,000 clones, more than 70% found once; its top ten account for roughly 20%.

The chain links TRBV2 to TRBJ1-5; 11 nucleotides match TRBD1. The receptor's source is a human donor with classical Hodgkin lymphoma. This specimen consisted of peripheral blood mononuclear cells (PBMCs), obtained before the fourth cycle of nivolumab. The CDR3 spells CASSRTGGAGQPQHF. The CDR3, as DNA: TGTGCCAGCAGTAGGACAGGGGGCGCGGGTCAGCCCCAGCATTTT. The variable domain in full, completed from reference TRBV2 and TRBJ1-5, reads EPEVTQTPSHQVTQMGQEVILRCVPISNHLYFYWYRQILGQKVEFLVSFYNNEISEKSEIFDDQFSVERPDGSNFTLKIRSTKLEDSAMYFCASSRTGGAGQPQHFGDGTRLSIL.